The 23 T cell receptor beta chains presented below share a single source sample, sequenced in a study of CD8+ T cells in alopecia areata. The treatment here: oral pan-JAK inhibitor, 5-10 mg twice daily. Following RNA extraction, reverse transcription yielded cDNA that acted as the sequencing template. The assay was immunoSEQ multiplex PCR, and TCRdb's table has in-frame clones only and misses some. Of approximately 180,000 clones in the sample, more than 50% are singletons; the top ten hold 0.95% to 1.1%. This specimen consisted of CD4+ T cells sorted from blood, obtained at week 24, from a patient treated with tofacitinib. Receptors originate from a human donor with alopecia areata.

The V call is TRBV5-4, the J call TRBJ2-1; perhaps TRBD1 as D (6 bases). V lost 4 bases, J lost 13 bases, and 15 bases lay in between. Germline CDR1 and CDR2: SGHNT and YYREEE (reference sequence). This CDR3 is built from 12 residues. The CDR3 coding sequence is TGTGCCAGCAGCCGCCCGCTGGGGGCTCAGTTCTTC. It translates to CASSRPLGAQFF.

This clone occurred a few times. The CDR3 spells CASSQSRAGPLHTQYF. The CDR3, as DNA: TGTGCCAGCAGCCAATCCCGCGCAGGGCCCCTCCATACGCAGTATTTT. The chain is built from TRBV16 and TRBJ2-3; tentative D call: TRBD1 (5 bases). Per germline, CDR1 KGHSY and CDR2 FQNENV. Trimming took 0 bases from V and 7 from J, leaving 17 bases between them. The CDR3 length is 16 residues.

The V call is TRBV9, the J call TRBJ2-5, with TRBD1 matching 7 bases. V lost 3 bases and J lost 3; bases outside the gene matches: 2. In germline, CDR1 is SGDLS, CDR2 YYNGEE. There are 13 residues in the CDR3. The CDR3 sequence is CASSAGQKETQYF. As DNA, the CDR3 is TGTGCCAGCAGCGCGGGACAGAAAGAGACCCAGTACTTC.

This clone turned up a few times. The chain is built from TRBV11-3 and TRBJ2-5; 9 bases are a match to TRBD1. The CDR3 has 14 amino acids. The trim removed 8 bases at V and 1 base at J, leaving 5 bases unmatched. CDR1 is SGHNT, CDR2 YENEEA, per germline. CDR3 coding DNA: TGTGCCAGCGCTAGGGACAGGGCCCAAGAGACCCAGTACTTC. This sequence encodes CASARDRAQETQYF.

This clone showed up just a few times. This chain uses TRBV4-3 with TRBJ2-1; D is uncertain. CDR1 and CDR2 (germline): LGHNA, YSLEER. The length of the CDR3 is 11 residues. Trimming removed 5 bases from V and 5 bases from J, with 4 bases in between. The CDR3 reads CASSDNNEQFF. The CDR3 DNA reads as TGCGCCAGCAGCGATAACAATGAGCAGTTCTTC.

This chain uses TRBV11-3 with TRBJ1-1; the D gene is possibly TRBD1 (6 bases). The V end lost 0 bases, the J end lost 0 bases, and 17 bases lay between the germline ends. The V gene's germline CDR1 is SGHNT and CDR2 YENEEA. The CDR3 runs to 18 residues. The chain's CDR3 is CASSLDRSGQRMNTEAFF. The CDR3 coding sequence is TGTGCCAGCAGCTTAGATCGGAGCGGACAGCGTATGAACACTGAAGCTTTCTTT.

This clone was counted between two and nine times. The chain has TRBV29-1 and TRBJ2-3; 7 bases agree with TRBD2. Germline V gene data show CDR1 as SQVTM and CDR2 as ANQGSEA. Trimming took 4 bases from V and 3 from J; bases not matched to a gene: 4. The CDR3 extends over 13 amino acids. CDR3 protein: CSVVGLVTDTQYF. CDR3 sequence (DNA): TGCAGCGTTGTTGGACTAGTAACAGATACGCAGTATTTT.

This clone was seen a handful of times. The chain joins TRBV25-1 to TRBJ2-2, with D uncertain. The ends were cut back, 4 bases at V and 5 bases at J, with 5 bases in the middle. The CDR3 has 12 residues. CDR1 MGHDK and CDR2 SYGVNS come from the germline V gene. DNA for the CDR3: TGTGCCAGCAGTGGCGATACCGGGGAGCTGTTTTTT. It is translated as CASSGDTGELFF.

This clone was counted only a few times. The chain carries TRBV5-4 and TRBJ1-2; D not resolved. The V gene's germline CDR1 is SGHNT and CDR2 YYREEE (reference sequence). The ends were cut back, 4 bases at V and 8 bases at J, with 15 bases in the middle. This CDR3 contains 13 residues. In DNA form, the CDR3 reads TGTGCCAGCAGCCCTACAGAACTGGGGGGCTACACCTTC. This codes for CASSPTELGGYTF.

This clone was seen a few times. The chain uses TRBV6-5 and TRBJ1-6; D unclear. Between the trimmed V and J ends, which lost 7 bases and 7 bases, there was a span of 14 bases. CDR3 length equals 14 residues. The germline V gene encodes CDR1 MNHEY and CDR2 SVGAGI. CDR3 bases: TGTGCCAGCACGATAGAGCGCCCGAATTCACCCCTCCACTTT. Protein: CASTIERPNSPLHF.

V gene TRBV6-6 combines with J gene TRBJ1-6, with a possible D match to TRBD1 (5 bases). This CDR3 region has 16 residues. V was shortened by 6 bases and J by 10 bases, with 22 bases between the two germline ends. CDR1 is MNHNY and CDR2 is SVGAGI in the germline V gene (reference sequence). This chain's CDR3 is CASSLSGGFKYSPLHF. The DNA for the CDR3 is TGTGCCAGCAGCCTCTCTGGGGGGTTTAAGTACTCACCCCTCCACTTT.

The chain has TRBV15 and TRBJ2-2; D remains unclear. The CDR3 has 16 amino acids. Trimming pared 1 base from V and 1 base from J, leaving 10 bases between. Per germline, CDR1 LNHNV and CDR2 YYDKDF (reference sequence). The CDR3 region is CATSRVIVGNTGELFF. The DNA for the CDR3 is TGTGCCACCAGCAGAGTCATAGTCGGGAACACCGGGGAGCTGTTTTTT.

The gene calls are TRBV29-1 and TRBJ2-5; 8 nucleotides line up with TRBD1. Germline CDR1 reads SQVTM; CDR2 reads ANQGSEA. This CDR3 spans 13 amino acids. J lost 4 bases, V lost 6 bases, and 7 bases had no gene match. The CDR3 DNA follows: TGCAGCGTCGCTTCGACAGGGGCAGAGACCCAGTACTTC. Translating gives CSVASTGAETQYF.

CDR3 loop: CASSLNLASTNEQFF. The CDR3 DNA sequence: TGCGCCAGCAGCCTCAATTTGGCTTCTACAAATGAGCAGTTCTTC. The gene calls are TRBV4-3 and TRBJ2-1; D remains ambiguous. The V gene lost 4 bases and the J gene lost 7 bases, with 17 bases spanning the gap. The CDR3 is made up of 15 amino acids. The germline CDR1 and CDR2 sequences are LGHNA and YSLEER.

This rearrangement joins TRBV11-2 to TRBJ1-4; no clear D gene. CDR1 and CDR2 from the germline V gene are SGHAT and FQNNGV. This CDR3 contains 12 residues. Trimming removed 4 bases from V and 8 bases from J, with 8 bases in between. The CDR3 sequence is CASSSPREKLFF. CDR3 nucleotides: TGTGCCAGCAGCTCACCAAGGGAAAAACTGTTTTTT.

This clone has more than one count but fewer than ten. The chain is built from TRBV7-2 and TRBJ2-2; D not resolved. Germline V gene data show CDR1 as SGHTA and CDR2 as FQGNSA. Deletions cut 7 bases from V and 6 bases from J, with 9 bases between. The CDR3 has 12 residues. CDR3 sequence: CASIPRAGELFF. In nucleotides, the CDR3 is TGTGCCAGCATCCCCCGGGCCGGGGAGCTGTTTTTT.

This clone has more than one count but fewer than ten. A much larger clone differs from this one at a single base, so this may be a read error. The CDR3 DNA reads as TGTGCCATCAGTGAGGGGACGAACTATGGCTACACCTTC. Protein sequence: CAISEGTNYGYTF. V gene TRBV6-5 combines with J gene TRBJ1-2, with TRBD1 as a possible D gene (5 bases). The CDR3 spans 13 residues. Germline V lookup: CDR1 MNHEY, CDR2 SVGAGI.

The V call is TRBV7-6, the J call TRBJ2-2; D unresolved. The CDR3 totals 12 residues. Germline V gene data show CDR1 as SGHVS and CDR2 as FNYEAQ. V lost 1 base and J lost 6, with 3 bases in between. CDR3 sequence (DNA): TGTGCCAGCAGCTTAGTTTCCGGGGAGCTGTTTTTT. Amino acids: CASSLVSGELFF.

This chain uses TRBV15 with TRBJ1-1; no clear D gene. Germline lookup yields CDR1 LNHNV and CDR2 YYDKDF (reference sequence). Trimming pared 5 bases from V and 11 bases from J, leaving 18 bases between. This CDR3 is built from 13 residues. In nucleotides, the CDR3 is TGTGCCACCAGCGGCAACAGAAGGGAGTTGGCTTTCTTT. Protein product: CATSGNRRELAFF.

The V gene is TRBV6-1, the J gene TRBJ2-1; unclear D gene. Germline assignment: CDR1 MNHNS and CDR2 SASEGT. The CDR3 is 13 residues long. Deletions cut 6 bases from V and 3 bases from J, with 9 bases between. The chain's CDR3 is CASRAQSYNEQFF. CDR3 DNA: TGTGCCAGCAGAGCACAAAGCTACAATGAGCAGTTCTTC.

Concerning this clone: The identical CDR3 is also encoded by other nucleotide sequences in the sample. The gene calls are TRBV2 and TRBJ2-7; no reliable D call. V gave up 3 bases and J gave up 4 bases, with 7 bases separating them. CDR3 length: 12 amino acids. CDR1 is SNHLY and CDR2 is FYNNEI in the germline V gene. The CDR3 spells CASSDGPYEQYF. CDR3 sequence (DNA): TGTGCCAGCAGTGACGGACCATACGAGCAGTACTTC. The whole variable domain, remainder taken from reference TRBV2 and TRBJ2-7, is EPEVTQTPSHQVTQMGQEVILRCVPISNHLYFYWYRQILGQKVEFLVSFYNNEISEKSEIFDDQFSVERPDGSNFTLKIRSTKLEDSAMYFCASSDGPYEQYFGPGTRLTVT.

In this sample, this clone turned up a few times. The chain links TRBV5-1 to TRBJ2-7; the match to TRBD2 covers 9 bases. The V segment lost 3 bases and the J segment 8 bases; nucleotides outside the gene matches: 9. This CDR3 has 14 amino acids. Germline V CDR1 and CDR2: SGHRS, YFSETQ. The CDR3 loop is CASSSSGGSYQQYF. CDR3 nucleotide sequence: TGCGCCAGCAGCTCCAGCGGGGGGAGTTACCAGCAGTACTTC.

The rearrangement joins TRBV13 to TRBJ1-3; D remains ambiguous. In germline, CDR1 is PRHDT, CDR2 FYEKMQ (reference sequence). This CDR3 region has 12 residues. The V gene lost 4 bases and the J gene lost 9 bases, with 10 bases spanning the gap. CDR3 protein: CASSSPLTTIYF. DNA of the CDR3: TGTGCCAGCAGCTCCCCTTTGACCACCATATATTTT.